This TCR beta chain was sequenced for a study of human CD8 memory T cell subsets. Exhausted-like traits marked the TPEX cells, which were CCR7+ PD-1+ TIGIT+ early memory CD8+ T cells. A UMI-labeled 5' RACE approach was the method that produced the TCR beta libraries. TCRdb derives one entry per CDR3 protein from the 5' RACE reads, leaving out DNA. The table counts 6,000 to 9,500 distinct CDR3 sequences; around 23% lies in the top ten. The sequenced sample consisted of CD8+ T cells from PBMCs. The receptor was isolated from a human donor in good health.

CDR3: CASSLPGRIQETQYF. This chain connects TRBV12-3 or TRBV12-4 to TRBJ2-5. This CDR3 comprises 15 residues.